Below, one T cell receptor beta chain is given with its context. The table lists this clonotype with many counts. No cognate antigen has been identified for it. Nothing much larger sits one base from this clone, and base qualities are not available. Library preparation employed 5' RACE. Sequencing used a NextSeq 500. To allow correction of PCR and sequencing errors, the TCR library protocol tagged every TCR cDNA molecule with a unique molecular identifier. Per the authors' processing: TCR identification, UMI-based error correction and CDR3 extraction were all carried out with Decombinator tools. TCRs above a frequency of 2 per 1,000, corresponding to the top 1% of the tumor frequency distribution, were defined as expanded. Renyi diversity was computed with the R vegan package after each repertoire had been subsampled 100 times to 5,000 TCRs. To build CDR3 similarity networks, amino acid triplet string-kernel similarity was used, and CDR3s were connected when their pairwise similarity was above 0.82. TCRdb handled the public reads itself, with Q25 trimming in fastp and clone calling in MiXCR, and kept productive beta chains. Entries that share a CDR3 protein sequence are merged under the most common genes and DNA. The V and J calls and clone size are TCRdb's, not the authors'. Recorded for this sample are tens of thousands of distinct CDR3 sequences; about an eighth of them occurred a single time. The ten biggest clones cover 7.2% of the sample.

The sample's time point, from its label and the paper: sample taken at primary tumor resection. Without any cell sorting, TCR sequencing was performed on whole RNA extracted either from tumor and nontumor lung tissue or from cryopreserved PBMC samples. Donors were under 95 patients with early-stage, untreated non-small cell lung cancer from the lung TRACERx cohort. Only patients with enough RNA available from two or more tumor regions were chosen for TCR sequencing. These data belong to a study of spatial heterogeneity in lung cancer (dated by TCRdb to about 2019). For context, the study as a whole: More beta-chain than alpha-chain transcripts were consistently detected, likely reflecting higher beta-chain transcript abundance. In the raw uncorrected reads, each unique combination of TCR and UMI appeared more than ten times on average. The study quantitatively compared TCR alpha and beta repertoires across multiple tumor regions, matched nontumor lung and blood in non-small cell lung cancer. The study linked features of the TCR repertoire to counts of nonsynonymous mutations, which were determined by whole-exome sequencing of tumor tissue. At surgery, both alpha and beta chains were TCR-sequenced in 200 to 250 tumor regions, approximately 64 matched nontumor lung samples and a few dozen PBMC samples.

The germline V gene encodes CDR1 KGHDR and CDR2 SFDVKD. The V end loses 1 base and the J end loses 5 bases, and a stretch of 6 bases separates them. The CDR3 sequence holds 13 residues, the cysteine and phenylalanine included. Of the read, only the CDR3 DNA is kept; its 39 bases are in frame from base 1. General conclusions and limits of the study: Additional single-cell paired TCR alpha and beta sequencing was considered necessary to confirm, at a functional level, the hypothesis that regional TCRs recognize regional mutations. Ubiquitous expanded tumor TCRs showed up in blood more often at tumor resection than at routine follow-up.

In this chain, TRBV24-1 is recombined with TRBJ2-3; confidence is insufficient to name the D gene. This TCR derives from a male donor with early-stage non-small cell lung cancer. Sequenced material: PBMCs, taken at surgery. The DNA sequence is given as TGTGCCACCAGTGATTTAGCTGGAGATACGCAGTATTTT. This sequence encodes CATSDLAGDTQYF.